The T cell receptor beta chain under discussion was sequenced for a study of T cells in Graves' hyperthyroidism and ophthalmopathy. This clonotype appeared many times. The CDR3 regions of TCR beta were amplified from RNA transcripts. Researchers ran a first-round RT-PCR on the TCR CDR3 using the HTBI primer set. TCRdb called the multiplex PCR reads again in MiXCR, with one record for every CDR3 protein. The sample includes roughly 570,000 distinct CDR3 sequences, 15% to 19% of them seen just once. The CDR3 totals 14 residues. Germline values: CDR1 KGHSH, CDR2 LQKENI. V dropped 2 bases and J dropped 8 bases, with 15 bases sitting between them.

The chain uses TRBV18 and TRBJ1-2; a weak D match, TRBD1 (5 bases). The sample taken for sequencing was blood. The sequence was collected from a woman aged 30 to 39 with Graves' hyperthyroidism. The CDR3 nucleotides read TGTGCCAGCTCACCAGCTTTGGGGCGATTAGGCTACACCTTC. This translates into CASSPALGRLGYTF.